This T cell receptor (beta chain) was documented in a study of T cells after posttransplantation cyclophosphamide. A marrow graft followed busulfan-fludarabine conditioning, with cyclophosphamide on days +3 and +4. Findings of the study overall: Skin or GI-infiltrating T cells shared few TRB sequences with blood.

Germline V lookup: CDR1 SGHVS, CDR2 FNYEAQ. This CDR3 has 13 residues. Trimming left V 1 base short and J 5 bases short, with 8 bases between. Assay: immunoSEQ multiplex PCR; the TCRdb copy retains only in-frame clones and omits some. The repertoire consists of about 4,400 clones, with approximately 72% occurring once and the leading ten covering around a sixth. Regarding this clone: Its antigen remains unidentified.

V usage is TRBV7-6 and J usage is TRBJ2-5; weak D call: TRBD2 (6 bases). Sequencing was performed on PBMCs, taken 362 days after allogeneic stem cell transplant with posttransplant cyclophosphamide. The receptor comes from a male patient aged 55 to 69 who received an allogeneic stem cell transplant from an unrelated donor, was CMV-positive, and had acute GVHD only. Some of these T cells may belong to the graft donor. CDR3 sequence (DNA): TGTGCCAGCAGCTTAGAACGGGGGGAGACCCAGTACTTC. Translating gives CASSLERGETQYF.